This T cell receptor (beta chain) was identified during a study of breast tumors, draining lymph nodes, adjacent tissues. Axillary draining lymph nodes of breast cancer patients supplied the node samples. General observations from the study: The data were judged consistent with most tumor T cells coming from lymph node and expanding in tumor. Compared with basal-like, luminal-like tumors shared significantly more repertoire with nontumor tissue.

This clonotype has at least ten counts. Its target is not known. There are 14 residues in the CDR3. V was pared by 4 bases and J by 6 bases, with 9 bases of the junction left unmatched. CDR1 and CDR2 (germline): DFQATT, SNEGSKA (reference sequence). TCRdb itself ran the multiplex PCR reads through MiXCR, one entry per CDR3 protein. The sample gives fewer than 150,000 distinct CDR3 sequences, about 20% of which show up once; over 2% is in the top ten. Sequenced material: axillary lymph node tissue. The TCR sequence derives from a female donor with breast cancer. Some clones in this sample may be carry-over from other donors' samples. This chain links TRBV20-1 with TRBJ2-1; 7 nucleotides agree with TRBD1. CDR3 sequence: CSANDRAFTNEQFF. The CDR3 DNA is TGCAGTGCTAACGACAGGGCTTTCACCAATGAGCAGTTCTTC.